Described below is a single T cell receptor beta chain sequence and its context. The target of this receptor is not known. No much larger clone exists at a distance of one base, and base qualities are not known. These data originate in a study of blood T cell repertoires in COVID-19 (dated by TCRdb to 2020 to 2021). Background on the whole study: The collaborator samples originated in the United States, Italy and Spain and spanned the acute and convalescent phases of COVID-19. The material from the prospective study consisted of cDNA or gDNA derived from T cells, B-cell-depleted T cells, or PBMCs. Deeply sampled blood TCRbeta repertoires from subjects exposed to, actively infected with, or recovered from COVID-19 were included in the dataset. A freely available public database, intended as a resource for researchers studying the immune response to SARS-CoV-2, is where the repertoires were released. Samples were obtained from the ongoing ImmuneRACE study (first 160 participants) and from some 1,200 subjects provided by 6 global collaborators. The sample metadata nearly always contained a de-identified subject ID, COVID-19 status, age in years and sex. Where HLA class I and class II types were available, the types were taken from metadata supplied by the sample provider, not from assay-based typing. Study-wide conclusions, independent of this receptor: The amount of clinical and demographic metadata varied by source and participant and was provided uncurated.

TCRbeta CDR3 regions were amplified from genomic DNA by means of the immunoSEQ Assay, a bias-controlled multiplex PCR. Under the source paper's analysis protocol: The number of nucleated cells in each sample was estimated from the amplification of reference gene primers within the assay. Sequence reads were collapsed and filtered to measure the absolute abundance of every unique TCRbeta CDR3 rearrangement. Productive Simpson clonality was computed per sample as the square root of Simpson's diversity index over productive rearrangements. Drawn from immuneACCESS, this table holds only the in-frame rearrangements with V and J called that TCRdb kept. Clones are partly lost; checked studies trace under half to an unresolved V gene and leave the rest unexplained. The V and J calls and the clone size are those of that table, but D and trimming were determined from the DNA. Counted in this sample were 85,000 to 120,000 clones; approximately 84% of them appeared once. The ten top clones hold around 9.5% of the sample.

Whole blood was collected in K2EDTA tubes by collaborating institutions according to the institutions' own protocols. For TCRbeta analysis, collaborators shipped samples as frozen whole blood, isolated PBMCs, or DNA extracted from either of those sample types. The junction shows trimming of 0 bases on V and 4 bases on J, plus 9 bases between the germline ends. The germline V gene (reference sequence) gives CDR1 as LGHDT and CDR2 as YNNKEL. From its cysteine to its phenylalanine, the CDR3 spans 15 amino acids. Only the CDR3 DNA stays, 45 bases, in frame from base 1. This sequence originates from a man aged 35-49 years with active or convalescent COVID-19. The material sequenced was peripheral blood. The chain was built from TRBV3-1 (or the pseudogene TRBV3-2) and TRBJ1-4; the best D guess is TRBD1, with 5 bases matching. Here is the DNA: TGTGCCAGCAGCCAAGAACAGGCCCGTAATGAAAAACTGTTTTTT. It codes for CASSQEQARNEKLFF.